One sample yielded the 11 T cell receptor beta chains listed below, sequenced in a study of CD8 T cells in Susac syndrome. Random hexamers primed reverse transcription of roughly 0.45 to 1 ug RNA. Via MiXCR, TCRdb re-called the immunoSEQ multiplex PCR reads, giving one row per CDR3 protein. Of around 190,000 distinct CDR3 sequences in the sample, about 93% are singletons; the top ten hold 0.1%. The sample taken for sequencing was CD4+ T cells from PBMCs. Receptors were obtained from a human donor in good health.

V usage is TRBV5-6 and J usage is TRBJ2-1, with a weak D call TRBD2 (6 bases). The CDR3 has 17 amino acids. Germline assignment: CDR1 SGHDT and CDR2 YYEEEE. Trimming took 3 bases from V and 7 from J, leaving 23 bases between them. In DNA, the CDR3 is TGTGCCAGCAGCTCTACTTTAGGAGACAGCCGGGGGAATGAGCAGTTCTTC. Its translation: CASSSTLGDSRGNEQFF.

The gene calls are TRBV7-2 and TRBJ2-2; perhaps TRBD2 as D (6 bases). CDR1 is SGHTA, CDR2 FQGNSA, per germline. V dropped 5 bases and J dropped 4 bases, with 14 bases sitting between them. The CDR3 has 15 residues. The CDR3 DNA follows: TGTGCCAGCAGCCCTGGGGCGGGGTCCACCGGGGAGCTGTTTTTT. This gives the protein CASSPGAGSTGELFF.

The rearrangement links TRBV4-1 to TRBJ1-2; weak D call: TRBD1 (5 bases). Trimming cost V 0 bases and J 7 bases, with 12 bases left between them. CDR3 size: 14 residues. Germline values: CDR1 MGHRA, CDR2 YSYEKL. This CDR3 reads CASSQDPIQGGYTF. CDR3 in DNA: TGCGCCAGCAGCCAAGATCCCATCCAGGGTGGCTACACCTTC.

The genes are TRBV2 and TRBJ2-3; the D is unclear. V gave up 6 bases and J gave up 8 bases, with 12 bases separating them. This CDR3 region has 12 residues. Germline CDR1 and CDR2: SNHLY and FYNNEI. The CDR3 coding sequence is TGTGCCAGCAGGATCCTGAGCCTTACGCAGTATTTT. It encodes CASRILSLTQYF. Combining the CDR3 with reference TRBV2 and TRBJ2-3 gives the whole variable domain EPEVTQTPSHQVTQMGQEVILRCVPISNHLYFYWYRQILGQKVEFLVSFYNNEISEKSEIFDDQFSVERPDGSNFTLKIRSTKLEDSAMYFCASRILSLTQYFGPGTRLTVL.

This clonotype has more than one count but fewer than ten. V usage is TRBV5-4 and J usage is TRBJ2-7; D is unclear. The germline V gene encodes CDR1 SGHNT and CDR2 YYREEE (reference sequence). This CDR3 has 14 amino acids. Trimming cost V 0 bases and J 2 bases, with 9 bases left between them. The CDR3 coding sequence is TGTGCCAGCAGCTTGGCCGTGGGAACCTACGAGCAGTACTTC. Translation gives CASSLAVGTYEQYF.

The chain joins TRBV23-1 to TRBJ2-5, with a tentative D call TRBD2 (6 bases). TRBV23-1 is labeled an ORF, and its function is uncertain. The CDR3 totals 18 residues. Trimming cost V 10 bases and J 0 bases, with 27 bases left between them. CDR3 amino acids: CANLNSHSSGDHQETQYF. The CDR3 DNA follows: TGCGCCAACCTAAATTCCCACTCCTCGGGGGACCACCAAGAGACCCAGTACTTC.

The V and J genes are TRBV9 and TRBJ2-7; D gene ambiguous. This CDR3 spans 14 amino acids. With 6 bases removed from V and 5 bases from J, the gap between germline ends came to 18 bases. Per germline, CDR1 SGDLS and CDR2 YYNGEE. The CDR3 here is CASTRREFSHEQYF. The CDR3 DNA reads TGTGCCAGCACCCGTCGAGAGTTTTCCCACGAGCAGTACTTC.

The chain employs TRBV3-1 and TRBJ2-1; 9 positions match TRBD2. V gave up 0 bases and J gave up 4 bases; unmatched junction bases: 7. This CDR3 comprises 17 residues. Germline assignment: CDR1 LGHDT and CDR2 YNNKEL (reference sequence). The CDR3 DNA is TGTGCCAGCAGCCAAGATGCGAGCGGGGGGAATTACAATGAGCAGTTCTTC. Its translation is CASSQDASGGNYNEQFF.

This chain connects TRBV7-9 to TRBJ2-3; TRBD2 agrees at 7 bases. Trimming removed 10 bases from V and 4 bases from J; junction bases left unmatched: 5. Germline V gene lookup returns CDR1 SEHNR and CDR2 FQNEAQ (reference sequence). The CDR3 totals 12 residues. The CDR3 nucleotides are TGTGCCACCCGACGGGGGGCAGATACGCAGTATTTT. It codes for CATRRGADTQYF.

This sequence joins TRBV20-1 and TRBJ2-3; TRBD1 might be the D (6 bases). Deletions cut 1 base from V and 2 bases from J, with 13 bases between. The CDR3 sequence is 15 residues long. Germline CDR1 is DFQATT and CDR2 is SNEGSKA (reference sequence). The DNA for the CDR3 is TGCAGTGCTAGAGGGGGGCAGGGGTTCACAGATACGCAGTATTTT. Its translation is CSARGGQGFTDTQYF.

The chain is built from TRBV7-6 and TRBJ2-6; 9 nucleotides align to TRBD1. Trimming at V came to 2 bases and at J to 4 bases, leaving 6 bases not matched to a gene. The V gene's germline CDR1 is SGHVS and CDR2 FNYEAQ. This CDR3 is built from 17 residues. CDR3: CASSLHRQGVGANVLTF. The CDR3 DNA is TGTGCCAGCAGCTTACATCGACAGGGGGTAGGGGCCAACGTCCTGACTTTC.